Listed here are 5 T cell receptor beta chains from one sample, sequenced in a study of control samples from healthy donors and cancer patients. Assay used: immunoSEQ multiplex PCR; TCRdb lists only in-frame clones, some missing. The repertoire holds just under 75,000 clones, roughly nine tenths seen once, with about 4.2% in the top ten. The sequencing sample was made of blood. The receptors come from a woman between 45 and 60 years old in good health.

The chain joins TRBV7-3 to TRBJ1-6, with unresolved D. The CDR3 loop spans 14 amino acids. V lost 2 bases and J 4 bases, leaving 6 bases between the germline ends. Germline values: CDR1 SGHTA, CDR2 FQGTGA. The chain's CDR3 is CASSLGPYNSPLHF. The CDR3 region has the DNA TGTGCCAGCAGCTTAGGGCCTTATAATTCACCCCTCCACTTT.

The gene calls are TRBV7-9 and TRBJ2-2, with 7 bases matching TRBD1. CDR3 length: 15 residues. Germline V CDR1 and CDR2: SEHNR, FQNEAQ (reference sequence). V was pared by 2 bases and J by 2 bases, with 2 bases of the junction left unmatched. The chain's CDR3 is CASSLWDRNTGELFF. CDR3 nucleotides: TGTGCCAGCAGCTTATGGGACAGAAACACCGGGGAGCTGTTTTTT. The whole variable domain, remainder taken from reference TRBV7-9 and TRBJ2-2, is DTGVSQNPRHKITKRGQNVTFRCDPISEHNRLYWYRQTLGQGPEFLTYFQNEAQLEKSRLLSDRFSAERPKGSFSTLEIQRTEQGDSAMYLCASSLWDRNTGELFFGEGSRLTVL.

The chain couples TRBV30 to TRBJ2-3; TRBD2 matches at 9 bases. There are 15 residues in the CDR3. The trim removed 4 bases at V and 0 bases at J, leaving 5 bases unmatched. Germline V gene data show CDR1 as GTSNPN and CDR2 as SVGIG (reference sequence). DNA of the CDR3: TGTGCCTGGATTGGACTAGCGCCAAGCACAGATACGCAGTATTTT. Amino acid sequence: CAWIGLAPSTDTQYF.

The rearrangement uses TRBV28 and TRBJ1-3, with unresolved D. The CDR3 spans 21 residues. V was trimmed by 7 bases and J by 4 bases, leaving 35 bases between them. Germline CDR1 and CDR2: MDHEN and SYDVKM. This chain's CDR3 is CASTSHSPSPSDSYRGNTIYF. The CDR3 DNA follows: TGTGCCAGCACCTCCCATTCCCCTTCTCCTTCGGACTCCTACCGCGGAAACACCATATATTTT.

CDR3 region: CASSKDRDGRSTDTQYF. CDR3 in DNA: TGTGCCAGCAGCAAAGATAGGGACGGGCGGAGCACAGATACGCAGTATTTT. The rearrangement links TRBV21-1 to TRBJ2-3. TRBV21-1 corresponds to a pseudogene. This CDR3 region has 17 residues.